The 17 T cell receptor beta chains given below trace back to one sample, sequenced in a study of T cells after yellow fever vaccination. TCRdb processed the 5' RACE reads anew with MiXCR; each CDR3 protein has one entry. The sample records 400,000 to 450,000 distinct CDR3 sequences, approximately 19% being singletons. Sample: PBMCs, taken before the yellow fever booster vaccination. Receptors originate from a man between 18 and 29 years old who received the YFV17D yellow fever vaccine.

The chain joins TRBV7-2 to TRBJ2-3, with TRBD2 identical over 8 bases. The J segment lost 2 bases and the V segment lost 3 bases, leaving 10 bases of the junction unmatched. The CDR3 covers 17 residues. Germline CDR1 SGHTA, CDR2 FQGNSA. The CDR3 DNA reads TGTGCCAGCAGCTTCGGTGGGGGCGGGGGGCTCACAGATACGCAGTATTTT. It codes for CASSFGGGGGLTDTQYF.

The genes are TRBV15 and TRBJ1-1; D gene uncertain. Trimming stripped 0 bases from V and 6 bases from J, with 11 bases between. Germline V gene data show CDR1 as LNHNV and CDR2 as YYDKDF (reference sequence). The CDR3 extends over 14 amino acids. The CDR3 DNA sequence: TGTGCCACCAGCAGAGATTGGGTTGAGGCTGAAGCTTTCTTT. Its protein product is CATSRDWVEAEAFF.

The table lists this clonotype with a count of one. V and J are TRBV9 and TRBJ2-5; D gene unclear. Germline CDR1 is SGDLS and CDR2 is YYNGEE. Trimming cost V 0 bases and J 5 bases, with 14 bases left between them. The CDR3 is made up of 15 amino acids. In nucleotides, the CDR3 is TGTGCCAGCAGCGTAGGTAGGACCGGGTTGGAGACCCAGTACTTC. Amino acids: CASSVGRTGLETQYF. The full variable domain, in which reference TRBV9 and TRBJ2-5 provide the parts outside the CDR3, is DSGVTQTPKHLITATGQRVTLRCSPRSGDLSVYWYQQSLDQGLQFLIQYYNGEERAKGNILERFSAQQFPDLHSELNLSSLELGDSALYFCASSVGRTGLETQYFGPGTRLLVL.

V gene TRBV5-6 combines with J gene TRBJ2-2; the match to TRBD1 covers 9 bases. The V gene end was trimmed by 4 bases and the J gene end by 5 bases; junction bases not matched to a gene: 9. CDR1 SGHDT and CDR2 YYEEEE come from the germline V gene. The CDR3 length is 16 residues. The DNA of the CDR3 is TGTGCCAGCAGCATCTCCGGGACAGGGCCTACCGGGGAGCTGTTTTTT. It is translated as CASSISGTGPTGELFF. The whole variable domain, remainder taken from reference TRBV5-6 and TRBJ2-2, is DAGVTQSPTHLIKTRGQQVTLRCSPKSGHDTVSWYQQALGQGPQFIFQYYEEEERQRGNFPDRFSGHQFPNYSSELNVNALLLGDSALYLCASSISGTGPTGELFFGEGSRLTVL.

The chain uses TRBV11-2 and TRBJ2-1, with 8 nucleotides matching TRBD1. The trim removed 4 bases at V and 7 bases at J, leaving 6 bases unmatched. The CDR3 loop spans 14 amino acids. The germline V gene encodes CDR1 SGHAT and CDR2 FQNNGV. CDR3 in amino acids: CASSSWTGNNEQFF. The CDR3 region has the DNA TGTGCCAGCAGCTCCTGGACAGGGAATAATGAGCAGTTCTTC. Drawing the rest from reference TRBV11-2 and TRBJ2-1, the complete variable domain is EAGVAQSPRYKIIEKRQSVAFWCNPISGHATLYWYQQILGQGPKLLIQFQNNGVVDDSQLPKDRFSAERLKGVDSTLKIQPAKLEDSAVYLCASSSWTGNNEQFFGPGTRLTVL.

V is TRBV4-3 and J is TRBJ1-4; D unclear. The germline V gene encodes CDR1 LGHNA and CDR2 YSLEER. There are 13 residues in the CDR3. V was cut by 1 base and J by 6 bases, with 6 bases left in between. The CDR3 DNA is TGCGCCAGCAGCCAAGTTTCCCATGAAAAACTGTTTTTT. Translation: CASSQVSHEKLFF.

V usage is TRBV20-1 and J usage is TRBJ1-6; perhaps TRBD1 as D (6 bases). The germline V gene encodes CDR1 DFQATT and CDR2 SNEGSKA (reference sequence). The V end was cut by 5 bases, the J end by 7 bases, with 15 bases between. This CDR3 spans 14 amino acids. The chain's CDR3 is CSAYRPGANSPLHF. Here the CDR3 DNA reads TGCAGTGCTTATCGACCGGGGGCGAATTCACCCCTCCACTTT.

This clonotype has a count of ten or more. The CDR3 loop is CASSLEGSSSYNEQFF. Here the CDR3 DNA reads TGTGCCAGCAGTTTAGAAGGGAGCAGCTCCTACAATGAGCAGTTCTTC. The chain recombines TRBV12-3 or TRBV12-4 with TRBJ2-1, with D possibly TRBD2 on 5 matching bases. The length of the CDR3 is 16 residues. Deletions cut 1 base from V and 0 bases from J, with 10 bases between.

This clonotype has more than one count but fewer than ten. This chain joins TRBV18 and TRBJ2-6; 8 bases align to TRBD1. The CDR3 has 18 residues. J lost 0 bases, V lost 1 base, and 5 bases had no gene match. Germline CDR1 reads KGHSH; CDR2 reads LQKENI. DNA of the CDR3: TGTGCCAGCTCACCACGGTCAGGGGGCGACTCTGGGGCCAACGTCCTGACTTTC. Encoded protein: CASSPRSGGDSGANVLTF.

The V and J genes are TRBV5-1 and TRBJ2-2, with a tentative D call TRBD2 (5 bases). The CDR3 runs 15 residues. Trimming removed 0 bases at V and 4 bases at J, with 10 bases between. Germline assignment: CDR1 SGHRS and CDR2 YFSETQ. CDR3 loop: CASSLATAVTGELFF. The CDR3 bases are TGCGCCAGCAGCTTGGCCACAGCGGTCACCGGGGAGCTGTTTTTT.

CDR3 bases: TGTGCCAGCAGCTTAGCGCTTGGGCAGTTCCACTCTGGAAACACCATATATTTT. Residues: CASSLALGQFHSGNTIYF. The chain uses TRBV7-2 and TRBJ1-3; D gene uncertain. CDR1 is SGHTA, CDR2 FQGNSA, per germline. Trimming pared 0 bases from V and 0 bases from J, leaving 15 bases between. The CDR3 length is 18 residues.

V usage is TRBV3-1 and J usage is TRBJ1-4; perhaps TRBD1 as D (6 bases). The V and J ends lost 1 base and 6 bases respectively, with 12 bases between them. CDR3 length: 15 amino acids. Germline CDR1 LGHDT, CDR2 YNNKEL (reference sequence). The CDR3 bases are TGTGCCAGCAGCCAAGCGGGGGGGGCGGATGAAAAACTGTTTTTT. Translated: CASSQAGGADEKLFF. The whole variable domain, filled in from reference TRBV3-1 and TRBJ1-4, reads DTAVSQTPKYLVTQMGNDKSIKCEQNLGHDTMYWYKQDSKKFLKIMFSYNNKELIINETVPNRFSPKSPDKAHLNLHINSLELGDSAVYFCASSQAGGADEKLFFGSGTQLSVL.

The rearrangement uses TRBV4-2 and TRBJ2-3; D unclear. V shed 3 bases and J shed 0 bases, with 13 bases lying between them. Germline CDR1 and CDR2: LGHNA and YNFKEQ. The CDR3 has 16 residues. The CDR3 here is CASSQASTLSTDTQYF. CDR3 DNA: TGTGCCAGCAGCCAGGCGTCTACTTTGAGCACAGATACGCAGTATTTT.

Remarks on this clonotype: The conserved closing phenylalanine or tryptophan is absent in this CDR3, likely reflecting a read error. The DNA is omitted, as the CDR3 cannot be located on it reliably, and the CDR3 follows TCRdb's listing. The chain recombines TRBV25-1 with TRBJ1-2; the tabulated D call, TRBD1, remains unverified against the DNA. The germline V gene has CDR1 MGHDK and CDR2 SYGVNS. The CDR3 is 10 residues long, counting both termini. CDR3 in amino acids: CASSESGQGH.

This clonotype was seen a few times. The V gene is TRBV20-1, the J gene TRBJ2-2; TRBD1 matches 7 bases. Germline V gene sequence: CDR1 DFQATT, CDR2 SNEGSKA (reference sequence). Germline trimming cut 6 bases from V and 4 bases from J; bases unmatched to any gene: 5. The CDR3 consists of 13 residues. CDR3 bases: TGCAGTGCCCGGGGACAGATCACCGGGGAGCTGTTTTTT. As protein: CSARGQITGELFF.

V gene TRBV4-3 combines with J gene TRBJ2-7, with no clear D. The V and J ends lost 3 bases and 4 bases respectively, with 16 bases between them. The CDR3 totals 15 residues. CDR1 is LGHNA and CDR2 is YSLEER in the germline V gene. The CDR3 bases are TGCGCCAGCAGCCAGTTTCTAGGGCTCCGTTACGAGCAGTACTTC. This codes for CASSQFLGLRYEQYF.

In DNA form, the CDR3 reads TGCGCCAGCAGCCAAGATCGCGGCGGCCTGCTGCATTTT. It encodes CASSQDRGGLLHF. This sequence joins TRBV4-3 and TRBJ1-5, with D uncertain. V was cut by 0 bases and J by 15 bases, with 15 bases left in between. The CDR3 runs 13 residues. CDR1 and CDR2 from the germline V gene are LGHNA and YSLEER.